A single sample is the source of the 5 T cell receptor beta chains below, sequenced in a study of shared clonotypes between healthy human individuals. Profiled with immunoSEQ multiplex PCR; TCRdb holds only in-frame clones, not every one. The sample has some 2,500,000 clones, around 93% seen once. Sequenced material: naive CD4+ T cells from PBMCs. Noted subset: CD45RA+ positively selected. Receptors originate from a man aged 18 to 29 in good health. Some clones in this sample may be carry-over from other donors' samples.

V usage is TRBV28 and J usage is TRBJ1-4, with TRBD1 identical over 10 bases. The CDR3 is 15 amino acids. Germline V gene data show CDR1 as MDHEN and CDR2 as SYDVKM. V lost 8 bases to trimming and J lost 8 bases; unmatched junction nucleotides: 11. The CDR3 bases are TGTGCCAGCCAAAACCCGGGACAGGGGATAGAAAAACTGTTTTTT. Translation: CASQNPGQGIEKLFF.

The genes are TRBV6-1 and TRBJ1-2; 9 bases are a match to TRBD1. This CDR3 is built from 14 residues. The germline gives CDR1 MNHNS, CDR2 SASEGT. V dropped 5 bases and J dropped 6; count of bases not matched to a gene: 7. The CDR3 bases are TGTGCCAGCAGTCGGACAGGGGTTGATGATGGCTACACCTTC. It specifies CASSRTGVDDGYTF.

This clone was picked up a small number of times. This chain uses TRBV7-9 with TRBJ1-1; D unresolved. This CDR3 has 13 residues. V lost 1 base and J lost 4, with 7 bases in between. Germline loops: CDR1 SEHNR, CDR2 FQNEAQ (reference sequence). DNA for the CDR3: TGTGCCAGCAGCTTAGAGCGAGGCACTGAAGCTTTCTTT. Translating it yields CASSLERGTEAFF.

CDR3 loop: CASMGQGAGETQYF. CDR3 sequence (DNA): TGTGCCAGTATGGGACAGGGGGCGGGCGAGACCCAGTACTTC. The chain combines TRBV19 with TRBJ2-5, with TRBD1 matching over 12 bases. Germline CDR1 is LNHDA and CDR2 is SQIVND (reference sequence). Losses at the gene ends were 7 bases for V and 5 bases for J; bases not matched to a gene: 5. The CDR3 is 14 amino acids.

J is TRBJ2-2 and V is TRBV19; TRBD2 matches at 13 bases. The germline gives CDR1 LNHDA, CDR2 SQIVND (reference sequence). The CDR3 is 16 amino acids. J lost 3 bases, V lost 6 bases, and 4 bases had no gene match. The DNA for the CDR3 is TGTGCCAGTAGGGAAGGACTAGCGGGGGACACCGGGGAGCTGTTTTTT. Translation: CASREGLAGDTGELFF. Complete variable domain (other parts from reference TRBV19 and TRBJ2-2): DGGITQSPKYLFRKEGQNVTLSCEQNLNHDAMYWYRQDPGQGLRLIYYSQIVNDFQKGDIAEGYSVSREKKESFPLTVTSAQKNPTAFYLCASREGLAGDTGELFFGEGSRLTVL.